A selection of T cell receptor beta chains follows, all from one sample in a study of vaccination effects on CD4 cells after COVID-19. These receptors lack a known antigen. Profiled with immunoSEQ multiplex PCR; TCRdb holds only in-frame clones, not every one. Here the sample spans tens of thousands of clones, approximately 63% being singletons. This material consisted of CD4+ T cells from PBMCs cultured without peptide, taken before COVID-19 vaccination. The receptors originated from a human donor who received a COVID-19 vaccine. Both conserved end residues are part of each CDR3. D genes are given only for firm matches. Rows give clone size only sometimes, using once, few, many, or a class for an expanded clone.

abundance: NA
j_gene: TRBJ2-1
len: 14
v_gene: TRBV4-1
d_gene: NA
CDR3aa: CASSQDPYANEQFF
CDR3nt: TGCGCCAGCAGCCAAGACCCTTACGCGAATGAGCAGTTCTTC

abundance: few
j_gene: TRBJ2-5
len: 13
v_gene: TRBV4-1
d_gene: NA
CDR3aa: CASSQGRGETQYF
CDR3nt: TGCGCCAGCAGCCAAGGAAGGGGAGAGACCCAGTACTTC

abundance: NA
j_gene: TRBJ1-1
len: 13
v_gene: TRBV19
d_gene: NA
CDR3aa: CASSRGANTEAFF
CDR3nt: TGTGCCAGTAGTCGGGGGGCGAACACTGAAGCTTTCTTT

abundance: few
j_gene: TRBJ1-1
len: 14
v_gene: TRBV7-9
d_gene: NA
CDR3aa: CASSLGGVRTEAFF
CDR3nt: TGTGCCAGCAGCCTTGGGGGAGTGCGGACTGAAGCTTTCTTT

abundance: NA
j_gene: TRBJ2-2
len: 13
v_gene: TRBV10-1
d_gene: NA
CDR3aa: CASSGQGTGELFF
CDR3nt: TGCGCCAGCAGCGGACAAGGCACCGGGGAGCTGTTTTTT

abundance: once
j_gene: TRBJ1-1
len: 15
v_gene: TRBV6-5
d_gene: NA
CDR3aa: CASSQSAGPNTEAFF
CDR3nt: TGTGCCAGCAGTCAAAGTGCCGGGCCGAACACTGAAGCTTTCTTT

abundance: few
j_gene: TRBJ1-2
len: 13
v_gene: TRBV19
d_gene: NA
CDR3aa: CASSMGGNYGYTF
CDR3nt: TGTGCCAGTAGTATGGGAGGGAACTATGGCTACACCTTC

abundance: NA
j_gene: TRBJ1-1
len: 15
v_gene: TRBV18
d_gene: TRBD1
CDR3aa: CASSEGQVGNTEAFF
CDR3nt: TGTGCCAGCTCAGAAGGACAGGTTGGGAACACTGAAGCTTTCTTT

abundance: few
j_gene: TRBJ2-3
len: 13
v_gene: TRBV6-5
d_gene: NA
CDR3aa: CASSSLKDATQYF
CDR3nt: TGTGCCAGCAGTTCCCTCAAGGATGCTACGCAGTATTTT

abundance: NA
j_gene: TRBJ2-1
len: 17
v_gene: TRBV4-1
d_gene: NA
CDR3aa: CASSQDQTRGNHNEQFF
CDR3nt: TGCGCCAGCAGCCAAGATCAGACTAGGGGGAACCACAATGAGCAGTTCTTC

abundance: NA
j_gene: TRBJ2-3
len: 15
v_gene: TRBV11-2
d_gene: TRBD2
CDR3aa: CASSQLAGGRDTQYF
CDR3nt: TGTGCCAGCAGTCAGCTAGCGGGGGGGCGAGATACGCAGTATTTT

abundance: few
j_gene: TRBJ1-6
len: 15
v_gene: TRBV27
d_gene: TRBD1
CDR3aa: CASRGTGNLGSPLHF
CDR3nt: TGTGCCAGCAGGGGGACAGGGAATCTAGGATCACCCCTCCACTTT

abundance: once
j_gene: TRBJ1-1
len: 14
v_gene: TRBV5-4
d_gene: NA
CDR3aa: CASSLYGAGTEAFF
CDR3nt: TGTGCCAGCAGCTTGTACGGGGCGGGCACTGAAGCTTTCTTT

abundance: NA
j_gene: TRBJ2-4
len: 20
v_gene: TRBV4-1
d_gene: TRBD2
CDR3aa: CASSHPGLAGGKKAKNIQYF
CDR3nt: TGCGCCAGCAGCCATCCAGGACTAGCGGGGGGGAAGAAGGCCAAAAACATTCAGTACTTC

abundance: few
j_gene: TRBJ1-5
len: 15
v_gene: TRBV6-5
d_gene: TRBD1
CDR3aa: CASRDRGNGNQPQHF
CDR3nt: TGTGCCAGCAGGGACAGGGGGAATGGCAATCAGCCCCAGCATTTT

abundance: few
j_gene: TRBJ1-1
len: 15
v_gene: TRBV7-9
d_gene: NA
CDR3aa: CASSLVLMGISEAFF
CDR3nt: TGTGCCAGCAGCTTAGTATTGATGGGTATCTCTGAAGCTTTCTTT

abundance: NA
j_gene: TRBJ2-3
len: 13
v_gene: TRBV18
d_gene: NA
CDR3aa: CASSPMARDTQYF
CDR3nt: TGTGCCAGCTCACCAATGGCCCGAGATACGCAGTATTTT

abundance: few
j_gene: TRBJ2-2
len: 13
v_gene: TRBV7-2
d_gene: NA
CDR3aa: CASSFFARGELFF
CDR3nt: TGTGCCAGCAGCTTTTTTGCGAGGGGGGAGCTGTTTTTT